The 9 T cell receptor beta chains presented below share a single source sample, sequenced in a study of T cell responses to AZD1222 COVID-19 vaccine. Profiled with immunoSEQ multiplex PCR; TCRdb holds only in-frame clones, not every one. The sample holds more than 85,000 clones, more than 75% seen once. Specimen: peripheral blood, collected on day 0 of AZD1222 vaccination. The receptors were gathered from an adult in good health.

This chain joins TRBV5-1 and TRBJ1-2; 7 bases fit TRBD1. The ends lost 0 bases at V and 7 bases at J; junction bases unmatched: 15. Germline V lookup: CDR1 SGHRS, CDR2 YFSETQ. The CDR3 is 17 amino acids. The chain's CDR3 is CASSLEAPGTAGGGYTF. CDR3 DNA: TGCGCCAGCAGCTTGGAGGCCCCTGGGACAGCAGGGGGTGGCTACACCTTC.

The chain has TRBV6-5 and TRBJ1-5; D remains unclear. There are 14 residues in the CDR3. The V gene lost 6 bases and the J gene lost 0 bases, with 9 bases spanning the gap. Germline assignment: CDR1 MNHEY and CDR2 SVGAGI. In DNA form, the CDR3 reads TGTGCCAGCAGGGCCGTTGCTAGCAATCAGCCCCAGCATTTT. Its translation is CASRAVASNQPQHF.

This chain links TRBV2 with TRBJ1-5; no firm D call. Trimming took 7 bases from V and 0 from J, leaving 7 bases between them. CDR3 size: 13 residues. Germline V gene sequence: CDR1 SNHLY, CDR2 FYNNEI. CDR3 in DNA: TGTGCCAGCACGTCTGATAGCAATCAGCCCCAGCATTTT. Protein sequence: CASTSDSNQPQHF.

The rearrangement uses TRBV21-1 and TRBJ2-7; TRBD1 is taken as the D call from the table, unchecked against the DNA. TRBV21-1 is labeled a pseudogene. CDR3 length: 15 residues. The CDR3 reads CASSTDTGTTYEQYF. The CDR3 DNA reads TGTGCCAGCAGCACTGACACAGGCACCACCTACGAGCAGTACTTC.

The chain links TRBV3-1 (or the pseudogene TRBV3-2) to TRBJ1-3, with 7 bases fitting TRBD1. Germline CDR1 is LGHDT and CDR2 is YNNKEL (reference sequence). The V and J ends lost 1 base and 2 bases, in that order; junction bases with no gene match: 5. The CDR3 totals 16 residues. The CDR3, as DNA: TGTGCCAGCAGCCAAGTCTGGGGACAGACTGGAAACACCATATATTTT. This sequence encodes CASSQVWGQTGNTIYF.

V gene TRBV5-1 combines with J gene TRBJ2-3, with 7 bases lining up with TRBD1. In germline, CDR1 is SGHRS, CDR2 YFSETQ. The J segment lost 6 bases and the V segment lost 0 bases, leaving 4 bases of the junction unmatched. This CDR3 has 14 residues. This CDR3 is CASSLDRGGDTQYF. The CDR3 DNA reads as TGCGCCAGCAGCTTGGACAGGGGCGGGGATACGCAGTATTTT.

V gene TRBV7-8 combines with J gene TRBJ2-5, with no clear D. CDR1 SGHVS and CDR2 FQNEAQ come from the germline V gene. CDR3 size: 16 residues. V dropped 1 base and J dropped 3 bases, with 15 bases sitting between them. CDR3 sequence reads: CASSLEVAGSKETQYF. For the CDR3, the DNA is TGTGCCAGCAGCTTAGAGGTTGCCGGGTCTAAAGAGACCCAGTACTTC.

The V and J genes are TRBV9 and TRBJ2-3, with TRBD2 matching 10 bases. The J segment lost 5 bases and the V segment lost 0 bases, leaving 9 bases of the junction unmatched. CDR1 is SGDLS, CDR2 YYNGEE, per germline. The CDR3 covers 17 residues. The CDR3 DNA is TGTGCCAGCAGCGTAGAGTCCGCTAGCGGGGGTGGAGATACGCAGTATTTT. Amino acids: CASSVESASGGGDTQYF.

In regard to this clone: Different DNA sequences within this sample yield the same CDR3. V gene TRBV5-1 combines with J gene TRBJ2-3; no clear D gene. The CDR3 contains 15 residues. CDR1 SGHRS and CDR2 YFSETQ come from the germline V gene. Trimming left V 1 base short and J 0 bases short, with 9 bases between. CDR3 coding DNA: TGCGCCAGCAGCTTGCGAGGCCTAAGCACAGATACGCAGTATTTT. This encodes CASSLRGLSTDTQYF.